Each of the 28 T cell receptor beta chains below was sequenced from the same sample in a study of blood T cell repertoires in COVID-19. Assay: immunoSEQ multiplex PCR; the TCRdb copy retains only in-frame clones and omits some. The table records around 200,000 clones, roughly 73% of them present only once. Source material: peripheral blood. The receptors were gathered from a woman older than 75 with active or convalescent COVID-19.

V gene TRBV3-1 (or the pseudogene TRBV3-2) combines with J gene TRBJ1-2, with D perhaps TRBD1 (6 bases). The CDR3 is 11 residues long. V was clipped by 9 bases and J by 6 bases, with 11 bases between them. Germline V gene sequence: CDR1 LGHDT, CDR2 YNNKEL (reference sequence). CDR3 region: CASFSGDGYTF. The CDR3 DNA reads TGTGCCAGTTTCTCAGGGGATGGCTACACCTTC.

This chain joins TRBV7-7 and TRBJ2-2, with 9 bases that match TRBD1. Trimming at V came to 3 bases and at J to 3 bases, leaving 2 bases not matched to a gene. CDR3 length: 15 amino acids. Germline V lookup: CDR1 SSHAT, CDR2 FNYEAQ (reference sequence). The CDR3 loop reads CASSLGQGHTGELFF. In DNA form, the CDR3 reads TGTGCCAGCAGCTTGGGACAGGGCCACACCGGGGAGCTGTTTTTT.

This chain connects TRBV27 to TRBJ1-1; 9 nucleotides align to TRBD1. Germline V lookup: CDR1 MNHEY, CDR2 SMNVEV (reference sequence). The CDR3 consists of 15 residues. V lost 5 bases, J lost 5 bases, and 9 bases stayed unmatched. The DNA for the CDR3 is TGTGCCAGCAGTACATTACAGGGGGCATGGACTGAAGCTTTCTTT. Residues: CASSTLQGAWTEAFF.

The rearrangement uses TRBV6-5 and TRBJ1-3; 7 bases match TRBD1. V gave up 9 bases and J gave up 4 bases; unmatched junction bases: 6. Germline lookup yields CDR1 MNHEY and CDR2 SVGAGI. This CDR3 is built from 13 residues. The CDR3 loop is CASRRDRGNTIYF. The DNA for the CDR3 is TGTGCCAGTCGCCGGGACAGAGGAAACACCATATATTTT.

The V call is TRBV14, the J call TRBJ1-2, with a possible D match to TRBD1 (6 bases). Per germline, CDR1 SGHDN and CDR2 FVKESK. The CDR3 contains 16 residues. Trimming left V 3 bases short and J 6 bases short, with 20 bases between. The CDR3 bases are TGTGCCAGCAGCCAGAGATACTTAACAGGGCCCAATGGCTACACCTTC. Translating gives CASSQRYLTGPNGYTF.

With respect to this clone: Other nucleotide sequences in the sample specify the same CDR3. V usage is TRBV6-5 and J usage is TRBJ1-1; TRBD1 agrees at 10 bases. Germline V lookup: CDR1 MNHEY, CDR2 SVGAGI. V shed 2 bases and J 0 bases; nucleotides not matched to a gene: 3. This CDR3 has 16 residues. The CDR3 is CASSYGTGAMNTEAFF. Here the CDR3 DNA reads TGTGCCAGCAGTTACGGGACAGGGGCCATGAACACTGAAGCTTTCTTT.

This clone appeared a single time. The genes are TRBV4-1 and TRBJ2-7, with 7 bases matching TRBD2. J was trimmed by 4 bases and V by 0 bases; bases with no gene match: 6. Germline CDR1 and CDR2: MGHRA and YSYEKL. The CDR3 consists of 15 residues. The CDR3: CASSQDSSGGYEQYF. CDR3 coding DNA: TGCGCCAGCAGCCAAGACTCTTCCGGGGGGTACGAGCAGTACTTC.

V and J are TRBV6-5 and TRBJ2-7; 9 nucleotides align to TRBD1. CDR3 size: 15 residues. Germline CDR1 reads MNHEY; CDR2 reads SVGAGI. V gave up 5 bases and J gave up 1 base; unmatched junction bases: 6. The CDR3 DNA is TGTGCCAGCAGTCAGGGACAGGGAGGATCCTACGAGCAGTACTTC. It translates to CASSQGQGGSYEQYF.

This sequence joins TRBV11-3 and TRBJ2-3, with 8 bases that match TRBD2. The CDR3 has 16 amino acids. Germline lookup yields CDR1 SGHNT and CDR2 YENEEA. After removal of 2 bases from V and 0 bases from J, the junction contained 4 bases not matched to a gene. The CDR3 DNA is TGTGCCAGCAGCTTATATGCGGGGGGAAGCACAGATACGCAGTATTTT. Translating gives CASSLYAGGSTDTQYF.

About this clone: This same CDR3 is encoded by further DNA sequences in the sample. The chain recombines TRBV4-1 with TRBJ1-1, with 10 bases identical to TRBD1. The CDR3 has 15 amino acids. Losses at the gene ends were 3 bases for V and 1 base for J; bases not matched to a gene: 2. Germline lookup yields CDR1 MGHRA and CDR2 YSYEKL. This CDR3 is CASSQRTGGNTEAFF. CDR3 nucleotides: TGCGCCAGCAGCCAGAGGACAGGGGGGAACACTGAAGCTTTCTTT.

The rearrangement uses TRBV7-2 and TRBJ2-7; 7 bases are shared with TRBD1. The CDR3 is made up of 14 amino acids. Trimming at V came to 5 bases and at J to 2 bases, leaving 6 bases not matched to a gene. Germline values: CDR1 SGHTA, CDR2 FQGNSA. As DNA, the CDR3 is TGTGCCAGCAGCGCCAGACAGGGAACCTACGAGCAGTACTTC. It is translated as CASSARQGTYEQYF.

V usage is TRBV5-8 and J usage is TRBJ1-5, with D possibly TRBD1 on 5 matching bases. CDR1 is SGHTS, CDR2 YDEGEE, per germline. V lost 4 bases to trimming and J lost 0 bases, with 11 bases between them. The CDR3 is 15 residues long. The chain's CDR3 is CASSQGLHSNQPQHF. The CDR3 DNA sequence: TGTGCCAGCAGCCAGGGACTACATAGCAATCAGCCCCAGCATTTT. The complete variable domain, with remaining parts taken from reference TRBV5-8 and TRBJ1-5, reads EAGVTQSPTHLIKTRGQQATLRCSPISGHTSVYWYQQALGLGLQFLLWYDEGEERNRGNFPPRFSGRQFPNYSSELNVNALELEDSALYLCASSQGLHSNQPQHFGDGTRLSIL.

This clone was observed a single time. The V and J genes are TRBV19 and TRBJ1-6, with D maybe TRBD1 (6 bases). Germline V CDR1 and CDR2: LNHDA, SQIVND (reference sequence). Trimming left V 3 bases short and J 8 bases short, with 14 bases between. The CDR3 is 15 residues long. The CDR3 nucleotides are TGTGCCAGTAGTATCATAAGGACAGCAGATTCACCCCTCCACTTT. Translating it yields CASSIIRTADSPLHF.

The gene calls are TRBV10-3 and TRBJ1-2; no reliable D call. There are 14 residues in the CDR3. CDR1 and CDR2 (germline): ENHRY, SYGVKD. V was cut by 0 bases and J by 2 bases, with 7 bases left in between. The CDR3, as DNA: TGTGCCATCAGTGAGTCGACGGGGAACTATGGCTACACCTTC. Translated: CAISESTGNYGYTF.

The chain links TRBV18 to TRBJ1-4, with D perhaps TRBD1 (5 bases). The CDR3 loop spans 15 amino acids. The germline V gene encodes CDR1 KGHSH and CDR2 LQKENI. The ends were cut back, 2 bases at V and 7 bases at J, with 14 bases in the middle. CDR3 loop: CASSPGTPRGEKLFF. CDR3 bases: TGTGCCAGCTCACCAGGGACCCCGCGGGGTGAAAAACTGTTTTTT.

This clone was seen just once. The chain links TRBV3-1 (or the pseudogene TRBV3-2) to TRBJ2-2; TRBD2 matches 7 bases. The germline gives CDR1 LGHDT, CDR2 YNNKEL (reference sequence). This CDR3 spans 16 amino acids. V was pared by 7 bases and J by 0 bases, with 8 bases of the junction left unmatched. The chain's CDR3 is CASTRGDSANTGELFF. In DNA form, the CDR3 reads TGTGCCAGCACCCGGGGGGATAGCGCGAACACCGGGGAGCTGTTTTTT.

This chain links TRBV27 with TRBJ1-4; TRBD1 matches 7 bases. The CDR3 covers 19 residues. The germline gives CDR1 MNHEY, CDR2 SMNVEV (reference sequence). After removal of 4 bases from V and 10 bases from J, the junction contained 24 bases not matched to a gene. DNA of the CDR3: TGTGCCAGCAGTTCCCACTCCCTAAAAAACAGGGGTAGTGGGGGAAAACTGTTTTTT. This encodes CASSSHSLKNRGSGGKLFF.

The chain recombines TRBV4-1 with TRBJ2-3, with 11 bases aligning to TRBD2. This CDR3 contains 18 residues. Germline CDR1 reads MGHRA; CDR2 reads YSYEKL. V was clipped by 4 bases and J by 0 bases; unmatched bases: 9. The CDR3 here is CASSRKVAGGVSTDTQYF. Written as DNA, the CDR3 is TGCGCCAGCAGCCGTAAGGTAGCGGGGGGGGTAAGCACAGATACGCAGTATTTT.

The chain is built from TRBV30 and TRBJ1-2; TRBD1 might be the D (6 bases). This CDR3 contains 13 residues. Germline V lookup: CDR1 GTSNPN, CDR2 SVGIG (reference sequence). Trimming removed 3 bases from V and 2 bases from J, with 10 bases in between. The DNA for the CDR3 is TGTGCCTGGAGATACAGGGAAAACTATGGCTACACCTTC. Its translation is CAWRYRENYGYTF.

This clone was seen a single time. V gene TRBV28 combines with J gene TRBJ2-7; 7 bases match TRBD2. V lost 2 bases, J lost 2 bases, and 9 bases stayed unmatched. This CDR3 is 16 amino acids long. CDR1 is MDHEN and CDR2 is SYDVKM in the germline V gene. CDR3 in DNA: TGTGCCAGCAGTTTAGGGGCTGGCGGGACTACCTACGAGCAGTACTTC. Translated: CASSLGAGGTTYEQYF.

The rearrangement joins TRBV7-9 to TRBJ1-2; a weak D match, TRBD1 (5 bases). Trimming removed 4 bases from V and 2 bases from J, with 17 bases in between. The CDR3 covers 16 residues. Germline values: CDR1 SEHNR, CDR2 FQNEAQ (reference sequence). The CDR3 DNA is TGTGCCAGCAGCTCGAACTACAGGCATTCGAACTATGGCTACACCTTC. Encoded protein: CASSSNYRHSNYGYTF. The variable domain in full, with the rest retrieved from reference TRBV7-9 and TRBJ1-2, is DTGVSQNPRHKITKRGQNVTFRCDPISEHNRLYWYRQTLGQGPEFLTYFQNEAQLEKSRLLSDRFSAERPKGSFSTLEIQRTEQGDSAMYLCASSSNYRHSNYGYTFGSGTRLTVV.

J is TRBJ2-7 and V is TRBV25-1; TRBD1 is a possible D gene (6 bases). Between the trimmed V and J ends, which lost 2 bases and 1 base, there was a span of 12 bases. The germline CDR1 and CDR2 sequences are MGHDK and SYGVNS. CDR3 length: 15 residues. The CDR3 nucleotides are TGTGCCAGCAGTGAAACCCGAACAGGGTCCTACGAGCAGTACTTC. Its translation is CASSETRTGSYEQYF.

V gene TRBV25-1 combines with J gene TRBJ1-2; a possible D gene is TRBD1 (5 bases). V lost 0 bases and J lost 7, with 12 bases in between. The germline CDR1 and CDR2 sequences are MGHDK and SYGVNS. There are 14 residues in the CDR3. The CDR3 is CASSEYTFGGGYTF. The CDR3 DNA sequence: TGTGCCAGCAGTGAATACACGTTCGGGGGTGGCTACACCTTC.

CDR3: CASSIVTSKAGELFF. The CDR3 DNA sequence: TGTGCCAGTAGTATAGTAACTAGCAAGGCCGGGGAGCTGTTTTTT. J is TRBJ2-2 and V is TRBV19, with D maybe TRBD2 (6 bases). V lost 1 base and J lost 6, with 12 bases in between. Germline V lookup: CDR1 LNHDA, CDR2 SQIVND (reference sequence). The CDR3 has 15 residues.

The chain carries TRBV14 and TRBJ2-3; 9 bases line up with TRBD2. The CDR3 length is 17 residues. Trimming at V came to 3 bases and at J to 1 base, leaving 8 bases not matched to a gene. Germline V gene sequence: CDR1 SGHDN, CDR2 FVKESK. CDR3: CASSHTRAGGGTDTQYF. CDR3 in DNA: TGTGCCAGCAGCCACACCAGAGCGGGGGGTGGCACAGATACGCAGTATTTT. The variable domain in full, completed from reference TRBV14 and TRBJ2-3, reads EAGVTQFPSHSVIEKGQTVTLRCDPISGHDNLYWYRRVMGKEIKFLLHFVKESKQDESGMPNNRFLAERTGGTYSTLKVQPAELEDSGVYFCASSHTRAGGGTDTQYFGPGTRLTVL.

This chain links TRBV5-1 with TRBJ2-1, with TRBD1 identical over 7 bases. The CDR3 sequence is 15 residues long. V gave up 6 bases and J gave up 10 bases; unmatched junction bases: 16. Looked up from germline, CDR1 is SGHRS and CDR2 is YFSETQ. CDR3 loop: CASTPTSQGTREQFF. Written as DNA, the CDR3 is TGCGCCAGCACGCCGACTTCACAGGGGACAAGGGAGCAGTTCTTC. Full variable domain (remainder filled in from reference TRBV5-1 and TRBJ2-1): KAGVTQTPRYLIKTRGQQVTLSCSPISGHRSVSWYQQTPGQGLQFLFEYFSETQRNKGNFPGRFSGRQFSNSRSEMNVSTLELGDSALYLCASTPTSQGTREQFFGPGTRLTVL.

The CDR3 coding sequence is TGTGCCAGCAGTTTAGCCTATTCCTCTAACTATGGCTACACCTTC. It encodes CASSLAYSSNYGYTF. The V gene is TRBV27, the J gene TRBJ1-2; D ambiguous. V lost 2 bases and J 0 bases, leaving 10 bases between the germline ends. Germline CDR1 reads MNHEY; CDR2 reads SMNVEV (reference sequence). The CDR3 runs to 15 residues.

The rearrangement links TRBV30 to TRBJ1-1; no definite D call. Trimming removed 3 bases from V and 3 bases from J, with 17 bases in between. The CDR3 sequence is 15 residues long. CDR1 GTSNPN and CDR2 SVGIG come from the germline V gene (reference sequence). CDR3 protein: CAWREKVTSHTEAFF. In DNA form, the CDR3 reads TGTGCCTGGAGGGAAAAGGTGACATCGCACACTGAAGCTTTCTTT.